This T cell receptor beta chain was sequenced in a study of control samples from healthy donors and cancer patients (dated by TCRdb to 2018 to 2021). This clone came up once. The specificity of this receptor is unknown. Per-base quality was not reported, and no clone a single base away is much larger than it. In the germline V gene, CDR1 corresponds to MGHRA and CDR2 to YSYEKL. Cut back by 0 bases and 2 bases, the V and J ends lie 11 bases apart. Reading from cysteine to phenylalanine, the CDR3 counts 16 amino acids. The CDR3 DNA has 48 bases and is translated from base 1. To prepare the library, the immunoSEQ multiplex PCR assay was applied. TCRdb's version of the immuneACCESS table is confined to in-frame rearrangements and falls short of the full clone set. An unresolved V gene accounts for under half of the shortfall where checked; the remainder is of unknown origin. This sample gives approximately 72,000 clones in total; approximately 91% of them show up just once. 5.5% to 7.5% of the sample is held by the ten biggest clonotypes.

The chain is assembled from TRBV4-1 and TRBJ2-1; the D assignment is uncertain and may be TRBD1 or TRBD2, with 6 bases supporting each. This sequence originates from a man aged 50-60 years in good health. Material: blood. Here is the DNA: TGCGCCAGCAGCCAAGATCCGGGGGCAACCTACAATGAGCAGTTCTTC. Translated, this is CASSQDPGATYNEQFF.